The clone carrying this T cell receptor (beta chain) was observed a few times. These data belong to a study of blood T cell repertoires in COVID-19. The V and J ends lost 6 bases and 3 bases respectively, with 12 bases between them. Germline V lookup: CDR1 SNHLY, CDR2 FYNNEI. The CDR3 totals 14 residues. Data came from immunoSEQ multiplex PCR; TCRdb stores just in-frame clones and leaves some out. Of over 200,000 clones listed, 80% to 90% are singletons. Sequenced input: PBMCs or T cells enriched from blood (not recorded which). The gene calls are TRBV2 and TRBJ1-5, with D possibly matching TRBD1 (6 bases). The receptor was isolated from a man between 18 and 35 years old with acute COVID-19. The CDR3 DNA is TGTGCCAGCAGGGAGGACAGTTCCAATCAGCCCCAGCATTTT. Its protein product is CASREDSSNQPQHF.